This TCR beta chain was obtained from a study of blood T cells in healthy people across ages. Notes on this clonotype: No antigen is known for it.

The study drew donors from healthy Caucasian individuals in Russia aged roughly 6 to 90. Study-level points and caveats: A roughly linear age-dependent decrease characterized TCR beta diversity per million T cells. Donor CMV infection status was unknown, possibly confounding age-related changes in expanded clonotypes.

Trimming removed 2 bases from V and 4 bases from J, with 14 bases in between. The germline CDR1 and CDR2 sequences are KGHSH and LQKENI. The CDR3 runs to 15 residues. The second PCR ran 7 to 11 cycles with a sample-barcoded 5' primer and J-beta primers. TCRdb used MiXCR to reprocess the 5' RACE reads, holding one entry per CDR3 protein. The sample has more than 1.4 million distinct CDR3 sequences; approximately 38% are singletons. The sample comprised blood. The receptor's source is a woman younger than 30 in good health. This sequence joins TRBV18 and TRBJ1-1; possible D gene TRBD1, 5 bases. This CDR3 is CASSPSVGGRTEAFF. CDR3 in DNA: TGTGCCAGCTCACCATCGGTTGGGGGACGCACTGAAGCTTTCTTT.